These 14 T cell receptor beta chains originate from one sample sequenced in a study of T cell repertoires in aging, cancer and after chemotherapy. TCR beta rearrangements were amplified from peripheral blood genomic DNA. Multiplex touch-down PCR with TRB-A/B primers amplified rearranged V-D-J TRB sequences. TCRdb re-called the multiplex PCR reads with MiXCR, one entry per CDR3 protein. In the table there are approximately 9,700 distinct CDR3 sequences, 30% to 40% of which are singletons. What was sequenced was blood. Receptors were obtained from a human donor in good health.

This clonotype has only a few counts. V gene TRBV6-4 combines with J gene TRBJ2-2, with D hard to call. The V end lost 2 bases, the J end lost 3 bases, and 4 bases lay between the germline ends. CDR1 MRHNA and CDR2 SNTAGT come from the germline V gene. The length of the CDR3 is 13 residues. The CDR3 protein is CASSDRDTGELFF. The CDR3 coding sequence is TGTGCCAGCAGTGACAGGGACACCGGGGAGCTGTTTTTT.

The V call is TRBV11-3, the J call TRBJ2-1; the match to TRBD2 covers 9 bases. The germline CDR1 and CDR2 sequences are SGHNT and YENEEA. This CDR3 has 18 amino acids. V lost 5 bases to trimming and J lost 5 bases; unmatched junction nucleotides: 16. The CDR3 region is CASSHSGLAGSPHNEQFF. The CDR3 DNA is TGTGCCAGCAGCCACTCGGGGCTAGCGGGGAGCCCCCACAATGAGCAGTTCTTC.

The V call is TRBV27, the J call TRBJ2-1, with TRBD1 matching over 9 bases. Trimming took 8 bases from V and 7 from J; bases not matched to a gene: 6. This CDR3 contains 13 residues. Germline V CDR1 and CDR2: MNHEY, SMNVEV (reference sequence). CDR3 DNA: TGTGCCAGCTCGAGGGACAGGGAGAATGAGCAGTTCTTC. Translation gives CASSRDRENEQFF.

The chain has TRBV29-1 and TRBJ2-3; D unresolved. Germline CDR1 reads SQVTM; CDR2 reads ANQGSEA. Trimming took 6 bases from V and 3 from J, leaving 4 bases between them. CDR3 length: 10 residues. The CDR3 reads CSVRTDTQYF. The CDR3 nucleotides are TGCAGCGTGAGGACAGATACGCAGTATTTT.

This clonotype was counted a few times. The rearrangement links TRBV11-3 to TRBJ2-7, with D possibly matching TRBD1 (5 bases). This CDR3 contains 12 residues. CDR1 SGHNT and CDR2 YENEEA come from the germline V gene. Trimming removed 0 bases at V and 5 bases at J, with 5 bases between. CDR3 in amino acids: CASSLDRDEQYF. The CDR3 DNA sequence: TGTGCCAGCAGCTTAGACAGGGACGAGCAGTACTTC.

J is TRBJ2-2 and V is TRBV7-6; TRBD2 matches at 10 bases. V lost 1 base and J lost 4; bases outside the gene matches: 9. The germline CDR1 and CDR2 sequences are SGHVS and FNYEAQ. CDR3 length: 18 amino acids. CDR3 sequence (DNA): TGTGCCAGCAGCTTAGTGCTAGCGGGAGAGGTCGGCACCGGGGAGCTGTTTTTT. Amino acids: CASSLVLAGEVGTGELFF.

This clonotype was seen a handful of times. The V gene is TRBV19, the J gene TRBJ2-7, with 10 bases lining up with TRBD1. J gave up 2 bases and V 7 bases, and 14 bases lay outside the gene matches. Germline CDR1 reads LNHDA; CDR2 reads SQIVND (reference sequence). The CDR3 contains 17 residues. The CDR3 nucleotides are TGTGCCAGTACCCGAGGGCGGACAGGGGGTGGAACCTACGAGCAGTACTTC. Translated: CASTRGRTGGGTYEQYF. The whole variable domain, remainder taken from reference TRBV19 and TRBJ2-7, is DGGITQSPKYLFRKEGQNVTLSCEQNLNHDAMYWYRQDPGQGLRLIYYSQIVNDFQKGDIAEGYSVSREKKESFPLTVTSAQKNPTAFYLCASTRGRTGGGTYEQYFGPGTRLTVT.

This chain joins TRBV19 and TRBJ2-7; 7 nucleotides match TRBD2. The CDR3 has 14 residues. Trimming took 3 bases from V and 9 from J; bases not matched to a gene: 11. Germline V gives CDR1 LNHDA, CDR2 SQIVND (reference sequence). Written as DNA, the CDR3 is TGTGCCAGTAGTATGGGTCTAGCGGAATGGGCGCAGTACTTC. Its translation is CASSMGLAEWAQYF.

The rearrangement joins TRBV19 to TRBJ1-2; no clear D gene. Germline-derived CDR1 and CDR2 are LNHDA and SQIVND (reference sequence). The length of the CDR3 is 15 residues. V was cut by 1 base and J by 4 bases, with 13 bases left in between. This chain's CDR3 is CASSIGVSGIYGYTF. In DNA form, the CDR3 reads TGTGCCAGTAGTATAGGAGTCTCGGGGATCTATGGCTACACCTTC.

This clonotype was detected a few times. J is TRBJ2-1 and V is TRBV30; no clear D gene. V lost 2 bases and J lost 0, with 5 bases in between. Per germline, CDR1 GTSNPN and CDR2 SVGIG (reference sequence). The CDR3 has 13 amino acids. The CDR3 is CAWSTFSYNEQFF. CDR3 DNA sequence: TGTGCCTGGAGTACCTTCTCCTACAATGAGCAGTTCTTC.

The gene calls are TRBV5-4 and TRBJ1-2; D is undetermined. Trimming removed 0 bases at V and 8 bases at J, with 17 bases between. Germline V gene data show CDR1 as SGHNT and CDR2 as YYREEE (reference sequence). This CDR3 is built from 15 residues. CDR3 sequence reads: CASSLDSWRVGGYTF. The DNA of the CDR3 is TGTGCCAGCAGCTTGGATTCATGGAGGGTTGGAGGCTACACCTTC.

This clonotype is termed medium-sized. The chain uses TRBV6-1 and TRBJ1-2, with 10 bases matching TRBD1. Germline V gene data show CDR1 as MNHNS and CDR2 as SASEGT. The CDR3 totals 13 residues. With 4 bases clipped from V and 7 bases from J, the junction kept 3 bases outside the gene matches. In DNA form, the CDR3 reads TGTGCCAGCAGTGGACAGGGGGCGGGTGGCTACACCTTC. The encoded protein is CASSGQGAGGYTF.

Only a few counts were recorded for this clonotype. The chain links TRBV6-2 or TRBV6-3 to TRBJ1-6, with TRBD1 identical over 10 bases. This CDR3 region has 17 residues. Germline CDR1 is MNHEY and CDR2 is SVGEGT. V dropped 2 bases and J dropped 7; count of bases not matched to a gene: 8. The CDR3 sequence: CASSYTRRDRGNSPLHF. CDR3 in DNA: TGTGCCAGCAGTTACACCCGCCGGGACAGGGGAAATTCACCCCTCCACTTT.

This chain joins TRBV11-3 and TRBJ2-5; D possibly matches TRBD1 or TRBD2 (5 bases each). Trimming pared 5 bases from V and 5 bases from J, leaving 15 bases between. The CDR3 is 14 amino acids. Germline lookup yields CDR1 SGHNT and CDR2 YENEEA. CDR3 in amino acids: CASSKLGDGETQYF. Written as DNA, the CDR3 is TGTGCCAGCAGCAAGCTAGGGGACGGGGAGACCCAGTACTTC.